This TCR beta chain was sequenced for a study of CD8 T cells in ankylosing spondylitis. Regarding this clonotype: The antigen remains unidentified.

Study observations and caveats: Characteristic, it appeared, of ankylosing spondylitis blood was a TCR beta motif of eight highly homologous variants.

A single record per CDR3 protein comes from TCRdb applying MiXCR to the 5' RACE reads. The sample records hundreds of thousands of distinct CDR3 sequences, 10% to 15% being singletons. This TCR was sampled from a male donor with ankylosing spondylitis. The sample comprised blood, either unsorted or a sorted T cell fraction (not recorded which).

CDR3 DNA sequence: TGTGCCATCGCGCAAGCCTACGAGCAGTACTTC. Amino acid sequence: CAIAQAYEQYF. The chain recombines TRBV10-3 with TRBJ2-7; D remains ambiguous. V dropped 8 bases and J dropped 2 bases, with 7 bases sitting between them. Germline lookup yields CDR1 ENHRY and CDR2 SYGVKD. The CDR3 loop spans 11 amino acids.